The 9 T cell receptor beta chains presented below share a single source sample, sequenced in a study of T cell repertoires in cytomegalovirus infection. These receptors have no identified antigens. TCRdb independently ran MiXCR on the reads; one entry per CDR3 protein. The repertoire consists of 450,000 to 550,000 distinct CDR3 sequences, with under 55% occurring once and the leading ten covering roughly two fifths. Source: cultured PBMCs, taken from culture after CMV antigen stimulation. These receptor sequences come from a human donor in good health (CMV status not recorded). Some clones in this sample may be carry-over from other donors' samples.

This sequence joins TRBV29-1 and TRBJ1-5; no firm D call. This CDR3 is 12 amino acids long. Germline-derived CDR1 and CDR2 are SQVTM and ANQGSEA. Trimming took off 4 bases at V and 0 bases at J, with 4 bases between the two ends. The chain's CDR3 is CSVGDSNQPQHF. As DNA, the CDR3 is TGCAGCGTTGGGGATAGCAATCAGCCCCAGCATTTT. The variable domain in full, with the rest retrieved from reference TRBV29-1 and TRBJ1-5, is SAVISQKPSRDICQRGTSLTIQCQVDSQVTMMFWYRQQPGQSLTLIATANQGSEATYESGFVIDKFPISRPNLTFSTLTVSNMSPEDSSIYLCSVGDSNQPQHFGDGTRLSIL.

This chain links TRBV7-2 with TRBJ2-5; possibly TRBD2 for D (6 bases). The V end was cut by 4 bases, the J end by 1 base, with 10 bases between. This CDR3 spans 14 amino acids. Germline CDR1 SGHTA, CDR2 FQGNSA. For the CDR3, the DNA is TGTGCCAGCAGCTGGGGGGTGGGCCAAGAGACCCAGTACTTC. Its protein is CASSWGVGQETQYF.

The rearrangement links TRBV12-3 or TRBV12-4 to TRBJ2-7, with D possibly TRBD1 on 5 matching bases. This CDR3 region has 14 residues. The ends were cut back, 4 bases at V and 2 bases at J, with 12 bases in the middle. The CDR3 sequence: CASSSRVGPYEQYF. The CDR3 nucleotides read TGTGCCAGCAGTTCTAGGGTGGGGCCCTACGAGCAGTACTTC.

Only a few counts were recorded for this clonotype. The chain joins TRBV7-4 to TRBJ1-1; D is undetermined. The CDR3 is 11 amino acids. Germline-derived CDR1 and CDR2 are SGHVT and SQSDAQ. V lost 5 bases, J lost 6 bases, and 7 bases lay in between. The CDR3 here is CASSPKAEAFF. CDR3 in DNA: TGTGCCAGCAGCCCGAAGGCTGAAGCTTTCTTT.

This chain links TRBV20-1 with TRBJ1-5, with 9 bases aligning to TRBD1. This CDR3 contains 14 residues. The ends lost 6 bases at V and 4 bases at J; junction bases unmatched: 7. Germline-derived CDR1 and CDR2 are DFQATT and SNEGSKA (reference sequence). CDR3 sequence: CSAQPGQGNQPQHF. For the CDR3, the DNA is TGCAGTGCCCAGCCGGGACAGGGAAATCAGCCCCAGCATTTT.

J is TRBJ2-1 and V is TRBV20-1; 9 bases are a match to TRBD2. Losses at the gene ends were 1 base for V and 1 base for J; bases not matched to a gene: 5. Germline CDR1 is DFQATT and CDR2 is SNEGSKA (reference sequence). This CDR3 contains 16 residues. The CDR3 nucleotides read TGCAGTGCTAGAGTATTTAGCGGGAGTTCCTACAATGAGCAGTTCTTC. This codes for CSARVFSGSSYNEQFF.

This clonotype was seen a handful of times. J is TRBJ2-5 and V is TRBV18; D not certain. CDR3 length equals 14 residues. V gave up 2 bases and J gave up 7 bases, with 14 bases separating them. Germline-derived CDR1 and CDR2 are KGHSH and LQKENI. The CDR3 DNA sequence: TGTGCCAGCTCACCAAATCCTGCCGATGGGACCCAGTACTTC. This sequence encodes CASSPNPADGTQYF.

The sample holds a few counts of this clonotype. This rearrangement joins TRBV12-3 or TRBV12-4 to TRBJ1-1; no firm D call. V lost 1 base and J 4 bases, leaving 22 bases between the germline ends. The CDR3 is 18 amino acids. CDR3 DNA: TGTGCCAGCAGTTTAGTAGGTTTTGAGTGGGTCTTTAGCACTGAAGCTTTCTTT. Translated, it gives CASSLVGFEWVFSTEAFF.

The chain joins TRBV28 to TRBJ1-1; D is undetermined. Per the germline V gene, CDR1 is MDHEN and CDR2 is SYDVKM. This CDR3 has 11 amino acids. V lost 9 bases, J lost 0 bases, and 5 bases lay in between. This CDR3 is CASWLNTEAFF. The CDR3 coding sequence is TGTGCCAGTTGGCTGAACACTGAAGCTTTCTTT.